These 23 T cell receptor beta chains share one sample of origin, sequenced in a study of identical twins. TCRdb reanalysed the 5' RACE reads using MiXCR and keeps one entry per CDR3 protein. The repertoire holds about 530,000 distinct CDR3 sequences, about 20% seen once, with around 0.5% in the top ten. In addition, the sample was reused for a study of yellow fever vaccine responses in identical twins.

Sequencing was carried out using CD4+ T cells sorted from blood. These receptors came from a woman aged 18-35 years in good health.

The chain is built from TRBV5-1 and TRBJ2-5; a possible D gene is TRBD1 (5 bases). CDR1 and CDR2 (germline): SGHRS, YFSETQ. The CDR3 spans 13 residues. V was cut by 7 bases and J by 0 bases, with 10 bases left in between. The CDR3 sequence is CASSQAYQETQYF. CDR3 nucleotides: TGCGCCAGCTCACAGGCCTACCAAGAGACCCAGTACTTC. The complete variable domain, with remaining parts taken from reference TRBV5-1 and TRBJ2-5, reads KAGVTQTPRYLIKTRGQQVTLSCSPISGHRSVSWYQQTPGQGLQFLFEYFSETQRNKGNFPGRFSGRQFSNSRSEMNVSTLELGDSALYLCASSQAYQETQYFGPGTRLLVL.

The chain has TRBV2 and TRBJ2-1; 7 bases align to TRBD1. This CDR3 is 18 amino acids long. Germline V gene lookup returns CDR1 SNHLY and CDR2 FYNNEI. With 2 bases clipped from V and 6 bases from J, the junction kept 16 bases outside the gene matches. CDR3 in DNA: TGTGCCAGCAGTGAATTTGGGGCCGGACAGGCCCTTCCCAATGAGCAGTTCTTC. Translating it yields CASSEFGAGQALPNEQFF.

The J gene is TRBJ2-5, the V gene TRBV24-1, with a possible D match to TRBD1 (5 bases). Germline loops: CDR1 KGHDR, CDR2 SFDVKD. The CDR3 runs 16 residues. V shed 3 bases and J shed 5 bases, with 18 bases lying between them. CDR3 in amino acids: CATSDGPPGLMETQYF. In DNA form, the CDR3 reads TGTGCCACCAGTGATGGGCCGCCAGGGTTGATGGAGACCCAGTACTTC.

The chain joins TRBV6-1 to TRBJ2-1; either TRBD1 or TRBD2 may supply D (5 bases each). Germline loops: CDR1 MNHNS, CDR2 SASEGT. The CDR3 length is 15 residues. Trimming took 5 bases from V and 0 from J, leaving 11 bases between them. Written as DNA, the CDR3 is TGTGCCAGCAGTACAGGACTGAACTCCTACAATGAGCAGTTCTTC. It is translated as CASSTGLNSYNEQFF.

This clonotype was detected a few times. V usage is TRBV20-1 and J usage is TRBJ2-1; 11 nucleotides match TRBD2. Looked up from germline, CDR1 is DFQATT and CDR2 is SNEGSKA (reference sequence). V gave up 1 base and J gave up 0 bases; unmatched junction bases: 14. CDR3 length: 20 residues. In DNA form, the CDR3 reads TGCAGTGCTAGAGGTGGCGCTTGGACTAGCGGGTTCGGCTCCTACAATGAGCAGTTCTTC. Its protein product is CSARGGAWTSGFGSYNEQFF.

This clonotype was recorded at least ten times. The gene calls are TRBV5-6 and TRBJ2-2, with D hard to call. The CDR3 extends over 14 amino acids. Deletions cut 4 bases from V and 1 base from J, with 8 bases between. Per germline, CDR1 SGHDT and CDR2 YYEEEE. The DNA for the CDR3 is TGTGCCAGCAGCCCCCCAGTGAACACCGGGGAGCTGTTTTTT. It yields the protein CASSPPVNTGELFF. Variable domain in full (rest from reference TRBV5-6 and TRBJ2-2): DAGVTQSPTHLIKTRGQQVTLRCSPKSGHDTVSWYQQALGQGPQFIFQYYEEEERQRGNFPDRFSGHQFPNYSSELNVNALLLGDSALYLCASSPPVNTGELFFGEGSRLTVL.

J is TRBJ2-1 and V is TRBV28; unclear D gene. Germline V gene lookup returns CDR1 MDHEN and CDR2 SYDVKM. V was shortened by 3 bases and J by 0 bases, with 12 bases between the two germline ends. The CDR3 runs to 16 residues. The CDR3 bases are TGTGCCAGCAGTTTCTCATTGGGCGTCTCCTACAATGAGCAGTTCTTC. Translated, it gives CASSFSLGVSYNEQFF.

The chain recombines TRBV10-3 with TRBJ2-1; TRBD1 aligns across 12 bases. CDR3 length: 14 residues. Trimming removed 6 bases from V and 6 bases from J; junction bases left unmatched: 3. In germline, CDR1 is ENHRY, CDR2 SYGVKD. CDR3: CAIRGQGAGNEQFF. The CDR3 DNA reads TGTGCCATCAGGGGACAGGGGGCGGGCAATGAGCAGTTCTTC.

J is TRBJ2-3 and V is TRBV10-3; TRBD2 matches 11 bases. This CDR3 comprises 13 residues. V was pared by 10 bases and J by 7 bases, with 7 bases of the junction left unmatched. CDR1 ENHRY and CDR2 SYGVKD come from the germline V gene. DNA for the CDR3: TGTGCCACCTGGCTAGCGGGAGGCAATACGCAGTATTTT. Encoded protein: CATWLAGGNTQYF.

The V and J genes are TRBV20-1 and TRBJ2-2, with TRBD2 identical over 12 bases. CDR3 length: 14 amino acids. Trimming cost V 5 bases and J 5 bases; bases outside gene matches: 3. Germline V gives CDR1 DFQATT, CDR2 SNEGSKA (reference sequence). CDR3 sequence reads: CSAGGLAGTGELFF. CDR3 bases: TGCAGTGCTGGAGGACTAGCGGGGACCGGGGAGCTGTTTTTT.

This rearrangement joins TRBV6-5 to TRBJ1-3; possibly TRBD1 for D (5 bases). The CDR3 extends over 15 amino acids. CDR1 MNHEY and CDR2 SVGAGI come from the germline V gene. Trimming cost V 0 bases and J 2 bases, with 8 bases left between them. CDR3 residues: CASSYSTGAGNTIYF. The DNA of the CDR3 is TGTGCCAGCAGTTACTCGACGGGGGCTGGAAACACCATATATTTT.

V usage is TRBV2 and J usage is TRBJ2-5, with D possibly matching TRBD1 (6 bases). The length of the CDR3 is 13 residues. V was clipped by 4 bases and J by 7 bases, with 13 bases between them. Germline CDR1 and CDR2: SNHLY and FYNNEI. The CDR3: CASSAGTLGTQYF. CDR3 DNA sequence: TGTGCCAGCAGTGCGGGGACATTAGGGACCCAGTACTTC.

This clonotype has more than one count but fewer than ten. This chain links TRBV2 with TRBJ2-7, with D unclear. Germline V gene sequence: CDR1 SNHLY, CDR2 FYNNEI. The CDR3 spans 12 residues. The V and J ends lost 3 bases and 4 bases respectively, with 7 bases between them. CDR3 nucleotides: TGTGCCAGCAGTGAGGTGGGGTACGAGCAGTACGTC. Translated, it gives CASSEVGYEQYV.

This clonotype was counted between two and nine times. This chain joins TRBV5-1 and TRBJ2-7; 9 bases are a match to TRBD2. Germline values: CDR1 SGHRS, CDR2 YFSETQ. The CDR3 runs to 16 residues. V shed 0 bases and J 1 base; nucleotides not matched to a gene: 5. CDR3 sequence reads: CASSLDGSGSSYEQYF. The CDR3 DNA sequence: TGCGCCAGCAGCTTGGATGGTAGCGGGAGTTCCTACGAGCAGTACTTC. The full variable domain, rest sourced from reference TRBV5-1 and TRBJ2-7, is KAGVTQTPRYLIKTRGQQVTLSCSPISGHRSVSWYQQTPGQGLQFLFEYFSETQRNKGNFPGRFSGRQFSNSRSEMNVSTLELGDSALYLCASSLDGSGSSYEQYFGPGTRLTVT.

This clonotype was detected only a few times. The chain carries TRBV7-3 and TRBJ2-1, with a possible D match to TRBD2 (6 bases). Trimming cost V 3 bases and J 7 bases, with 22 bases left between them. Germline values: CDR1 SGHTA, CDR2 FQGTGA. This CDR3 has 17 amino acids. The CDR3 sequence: CASSLTRDGIGSNEQFF. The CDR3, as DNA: TGTGCCAGCAGCTTGACGCGGGACGGGATAGGGTCGAATGAGCAGTTCTTC.

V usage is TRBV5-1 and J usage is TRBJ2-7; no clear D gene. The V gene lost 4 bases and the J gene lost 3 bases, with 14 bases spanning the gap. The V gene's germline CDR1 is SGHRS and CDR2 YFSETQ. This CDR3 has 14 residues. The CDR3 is CASSPDGTRYEQYF. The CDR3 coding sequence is TGCGCCAGCAGCCCCGACGGCACCCGCTACGAGCAGTACTTC.

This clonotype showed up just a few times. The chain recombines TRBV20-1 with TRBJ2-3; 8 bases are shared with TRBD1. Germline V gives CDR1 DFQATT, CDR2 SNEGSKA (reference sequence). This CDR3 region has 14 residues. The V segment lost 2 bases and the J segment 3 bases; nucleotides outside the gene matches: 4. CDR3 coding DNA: TGCAGTGCTAGAACCGACAGGGGTACAGATACGCAGTATTTT. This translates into CSARTDRGTDTQYF.

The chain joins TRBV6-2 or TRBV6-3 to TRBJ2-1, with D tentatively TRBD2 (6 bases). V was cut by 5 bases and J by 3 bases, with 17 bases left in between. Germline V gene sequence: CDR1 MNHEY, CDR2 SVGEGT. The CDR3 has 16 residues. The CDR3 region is CASSRPGGALYNEQFF. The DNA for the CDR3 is TGTGCCAGCAGTCGCCCCGGCGGGGCACTCTACAATGAGCAGTTCTTC.

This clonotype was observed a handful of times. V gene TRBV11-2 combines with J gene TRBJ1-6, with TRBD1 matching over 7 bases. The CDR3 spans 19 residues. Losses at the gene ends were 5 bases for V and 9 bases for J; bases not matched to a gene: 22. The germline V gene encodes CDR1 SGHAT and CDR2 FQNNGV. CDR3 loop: CASSKRSGQWSQIPSPLHF. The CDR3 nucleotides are TGTGCCAGCAGCAAAAGATCGGGACAGTGGTCCCAGATTCCTTCACCCCTCCACTTT.

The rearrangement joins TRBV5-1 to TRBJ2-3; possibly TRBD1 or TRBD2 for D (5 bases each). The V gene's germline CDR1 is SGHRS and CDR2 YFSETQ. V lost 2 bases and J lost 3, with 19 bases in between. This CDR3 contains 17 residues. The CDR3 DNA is TGCGCCAGCAGCTTATCATCCGGGACCAAGGGAACAGATACGCAGTATTTT. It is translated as CASSLSSGTKGTDTQYF.

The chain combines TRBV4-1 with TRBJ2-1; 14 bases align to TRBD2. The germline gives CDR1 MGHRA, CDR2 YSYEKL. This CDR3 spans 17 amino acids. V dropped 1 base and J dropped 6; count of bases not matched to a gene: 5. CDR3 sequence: CASSQGAGTSGSNEQFF. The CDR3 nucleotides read TGCGCCAGCAGCCAAGGGGCCGGGACTAGCGGGAGCAATGAGCAGTTCTTC.

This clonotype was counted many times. The CDR3 loop is CASSQQGTSTDTQYF. In nucleotides, the CDR3 is TGTGCCAGCAGCCAACAGGGCACCAGCACAGATACGCAGTATTTT. This chain uses TRBV3-1 with TRBJ2-3; D perhaps matches TRBD1 (5 bases). The germline CDR1 and CDR2 sequences are LGHDT and YNNKEL (reference sequence). Trimming cost V 2 bases and J 0 bases, with 9 bases left between them. This CDR3 contains 15 residues.

This chain's CDR3 is CSARVPGLAMQTQYF. DNA for the CDR3: TGCAGTGCTAGAGTACCGGGACTAGCTATGCAGACCCAGTACTTC. This rearrangement joins TRBV20-1 to TRBJ2-5; TRBD2 agrees at 9 bases. Germline CDR1 reads DFQATT; CDR2 reads SNEGSKA (reference sequence). The V and J ends lost 1 base and 6 bases, in that order; junction bases with no gene match: 9. This CDR3 region has 15 residues.